The rows below give T cell receptor beta chains drawn from one sample of a study of T cell responses to AZD1222 COVID-19 vaccine. Assay used: immunoSEQ multiplex PCR; TCRdb lists only in-frame clones, some missing. The table has roughly 190,000 clones, approximately 93% seen once. The sequencing here drew on peripheral blood, taken on day 0 of AZD1222 vaccination. These receptors were obtained from an adult in good health. CDR3s include the opening cysteine and the closing phenylalanine or tryptophan.

j_call v_call cdr3_aa
TRBJ1-3 TRBV5-6 CASSSIGQPVTGNTIYF
TRBJ2-3 TRBV2 CASSEYAGVDYTDTQYF
TRBJ2-3 TRBV10-3 CAISDGGDTDTQYF
TRBJ1-1 TRBV4-1 CASSQDGQLNTEAFF
TRBJ1-1 TRBV5-1 CASRWDRPNTEAFF
TRBJ2-2 TRBV7-9 CASSLGQPWELFF
TRBJ2-7 TRBV6-6 CASSPRGEHPPSYEQYF
TRBJ1-1 TRBV12-3/TRBV12-4 CASSMENTEAFF
TRBJ2-5 TRBV25-1 CASSPNFWETQYF
TRBJ2-5 TRBV12-5 CASGLVPRRTEQETQYF
TRBJ1-1 TRBV5-6 CASSLPTGGNTEAFF
TRBJ2-7 TRBV29-1 CSVETVSSYEQYF
TRBJ1-4 TRBV19 CASNRINEKLFF
TRBJ2-7 TRBV5-4 CASSSYRGFGNEQYF
TRBJ2-5 TRBV7-2 CASSLGFSTQYF